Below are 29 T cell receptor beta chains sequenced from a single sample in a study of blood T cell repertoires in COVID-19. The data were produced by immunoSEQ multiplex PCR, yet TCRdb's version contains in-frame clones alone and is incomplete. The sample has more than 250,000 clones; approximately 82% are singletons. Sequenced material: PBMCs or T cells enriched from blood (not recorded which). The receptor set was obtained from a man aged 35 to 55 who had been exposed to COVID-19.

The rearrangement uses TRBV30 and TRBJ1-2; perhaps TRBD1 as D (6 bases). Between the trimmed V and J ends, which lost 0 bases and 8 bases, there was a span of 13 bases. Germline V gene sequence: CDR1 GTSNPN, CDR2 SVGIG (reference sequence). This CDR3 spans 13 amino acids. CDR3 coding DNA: TGTGCCTGGAGTGTAAGTGGGGGCAACGGCTACACCTTC. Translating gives CAWSVSGGNGYTF.

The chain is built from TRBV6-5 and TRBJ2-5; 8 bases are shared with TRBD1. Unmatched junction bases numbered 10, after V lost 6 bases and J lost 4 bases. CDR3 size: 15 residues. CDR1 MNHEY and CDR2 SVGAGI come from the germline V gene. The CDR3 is CASRVQGAGRETQYF. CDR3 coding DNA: TGTGCCAGCAGGGTCCAGGGGGCCGGACGAGAGACCCAGTACTTC.

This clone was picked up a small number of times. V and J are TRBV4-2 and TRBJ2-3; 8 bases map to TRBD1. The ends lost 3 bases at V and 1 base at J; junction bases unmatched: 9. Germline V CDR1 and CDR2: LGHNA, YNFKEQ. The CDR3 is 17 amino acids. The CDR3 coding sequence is TGTGCCAGCAGCCACCCCCCACCGGACAGGGGCACAGATACGCAGTATTTT. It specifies CASSHPPPDRGTDTQYF.

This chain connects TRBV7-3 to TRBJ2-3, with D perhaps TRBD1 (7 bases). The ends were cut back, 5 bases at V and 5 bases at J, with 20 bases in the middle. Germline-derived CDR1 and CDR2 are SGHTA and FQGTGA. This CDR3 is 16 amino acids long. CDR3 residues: CASSRSGGGAVDTQYF. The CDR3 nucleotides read TGTGCCAGCAGCCGAAGCGGAGGGGGCGCCGTAGATACGCAGTATTTT.

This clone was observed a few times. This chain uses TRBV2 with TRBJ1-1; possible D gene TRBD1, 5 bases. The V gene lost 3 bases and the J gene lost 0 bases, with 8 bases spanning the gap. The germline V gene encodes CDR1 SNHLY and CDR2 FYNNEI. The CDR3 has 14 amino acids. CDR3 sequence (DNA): TGTGCCAGCAGTGATGTGGGGCTGAACACTGAAGCTTTCTTT. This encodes CASSDVGLNTEAFF.

The DNA of the CDR3 is TGTGCCAGCAGCTCCCCTTCGCTGACTAGCGCCACAGATACGCAGTATTTT. It codes for CASSSPSLTSATDTQYF. The V and J genes are TRBV28 and TRBJ2-3; 8 nucleotides line up with TRBD2. Germline assignment: CDR1 MDHEN and CDR2 SYDVKM. With 6 bases clipped from V and 2 bases from J, the junction kept 13 bases outside the gene matches. The CDR3 length is 17 residues.

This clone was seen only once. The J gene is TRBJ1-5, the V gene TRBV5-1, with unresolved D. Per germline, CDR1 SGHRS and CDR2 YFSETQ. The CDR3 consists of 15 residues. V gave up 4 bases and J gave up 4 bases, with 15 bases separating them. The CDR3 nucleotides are TGCGCCAGCAGCCCATCCGCGTCGGGGAATCAGCCCCAGCATTTT. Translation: CASSPSASGNQPQHF.

The CDR3 loop reads CASSLTENSPLHF. CDR3 nucleotides: TGTGCCAGCAGCTTGACGGAGAATTCACCCCTCCACTTT. The rearrangement uses TRBV11-2 and TRBJ1-6; no firm D call. This CDR3 has 13 amino acids. Trimming stripped 3 bases from V and 7 bases from J, with 7 bases between. The germline gives CDR1 SGHAT, CDR2 FQNNGV.

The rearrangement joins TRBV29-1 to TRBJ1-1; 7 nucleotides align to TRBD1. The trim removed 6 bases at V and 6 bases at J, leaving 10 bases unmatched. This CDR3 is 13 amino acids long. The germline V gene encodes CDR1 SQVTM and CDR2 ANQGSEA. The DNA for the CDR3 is TGCAGCGTCCACAGGGGCATGGTGGCTGAAGCTTTCTTT. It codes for CSVHRGMVAEAFF. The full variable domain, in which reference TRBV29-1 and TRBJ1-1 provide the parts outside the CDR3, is SAVISQKPSRDICQRGTSLTIQCQVDSQVTMMFWYRQQPGQSLTLIATANQGSEATYESGFVIDKFPISRPNLTFSTLTVSNMSPEDSSIYLCSVHRGMVAEAFFGQGTRLTVV.

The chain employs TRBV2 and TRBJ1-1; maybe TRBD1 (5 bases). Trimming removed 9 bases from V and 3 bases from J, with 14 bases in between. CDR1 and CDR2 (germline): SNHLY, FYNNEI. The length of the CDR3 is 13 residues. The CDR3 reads CARTTGQYTEAFF. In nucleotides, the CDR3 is TGTGCCAGAACAACAGGACAATACACTGAAGCTTTCTTT.

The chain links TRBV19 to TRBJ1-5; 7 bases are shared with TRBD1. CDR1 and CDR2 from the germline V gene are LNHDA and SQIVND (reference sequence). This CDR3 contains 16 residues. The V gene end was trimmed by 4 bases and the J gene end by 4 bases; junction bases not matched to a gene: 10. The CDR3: CASSTSTGTGNQPQHF. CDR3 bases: TGTGCCAGTAGTACCTCGACAGGGACCGGAAATCAGCCCCAGCATTTT.

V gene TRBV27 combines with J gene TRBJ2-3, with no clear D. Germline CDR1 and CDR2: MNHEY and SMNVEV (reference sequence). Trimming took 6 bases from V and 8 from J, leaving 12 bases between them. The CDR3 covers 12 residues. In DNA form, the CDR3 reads TGTGCCAGCAGAATACACGGCGGTACGCAGTATTTT. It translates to CASRIHGGTQYF.

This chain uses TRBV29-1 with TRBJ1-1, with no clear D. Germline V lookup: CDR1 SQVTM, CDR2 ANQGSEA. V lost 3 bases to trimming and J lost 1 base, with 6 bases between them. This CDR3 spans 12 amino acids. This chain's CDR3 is CSVDPGNTEAFF. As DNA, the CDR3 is TGCAGCGTTGATCCCGGGAACACTGAAGCTTTCTTT.

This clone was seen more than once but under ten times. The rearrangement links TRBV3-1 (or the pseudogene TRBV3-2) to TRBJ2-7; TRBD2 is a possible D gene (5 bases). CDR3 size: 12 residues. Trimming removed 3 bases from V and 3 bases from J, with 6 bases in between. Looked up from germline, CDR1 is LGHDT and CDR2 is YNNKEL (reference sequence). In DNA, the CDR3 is TGTGCCAGCAGCCACGGACTCTACGAGCAGTACTTC. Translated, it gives CASSHGLYEQYF.

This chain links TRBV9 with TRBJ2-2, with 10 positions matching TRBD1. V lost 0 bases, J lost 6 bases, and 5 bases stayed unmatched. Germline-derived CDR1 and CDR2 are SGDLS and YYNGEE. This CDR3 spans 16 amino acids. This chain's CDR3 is CASSVVGQGVAGELFF. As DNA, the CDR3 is TGTGCCAGCAGCGTAGTCGGACAGGGGGTAGCCGGGGAGCTGTTTTTT.

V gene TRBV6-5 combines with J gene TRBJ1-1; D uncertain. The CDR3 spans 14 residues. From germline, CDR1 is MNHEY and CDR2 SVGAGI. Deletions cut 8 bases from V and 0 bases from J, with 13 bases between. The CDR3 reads CASRQHGVNTEAFF. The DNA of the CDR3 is TGTGCCAGCCGCCAGCACGGGGTGAACACTGAAGCTTTCTTT.

CDR3 DNA sequence: TGTGCCACAGCGGGAGTGGGGAATAATGAGCAGTTCTTC. This sequence encodes CATAGVGNNEQFF. The V gene is TRBV10-3, the J gene TRBJ2-1; 8 bases line up with TRBD2. CDR3 size: 13 residues. The ends lost 10 bases at V and 7 bases at J; junction bases unmatched: 9. Looked up from germline, CDR1 is ENHRY and CDR2 is SYGVKD.

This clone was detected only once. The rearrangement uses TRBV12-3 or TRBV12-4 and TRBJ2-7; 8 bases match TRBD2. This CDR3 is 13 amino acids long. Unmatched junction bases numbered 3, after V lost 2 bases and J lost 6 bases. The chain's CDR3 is CASSLREGGEQYF. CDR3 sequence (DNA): TGTGCCAGCAGTTTACGGGAGGGCGGCGAGCAGTACTTC.

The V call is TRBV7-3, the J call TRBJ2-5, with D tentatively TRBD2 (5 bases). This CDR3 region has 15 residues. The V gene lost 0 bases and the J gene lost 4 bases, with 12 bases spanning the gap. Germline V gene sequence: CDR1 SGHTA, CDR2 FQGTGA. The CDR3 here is CASSLTGASRETQYF. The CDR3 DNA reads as TGTGCCAGCAGCTTAACTGGAGCTAGCAGAGAGACCCAGTACTTC.

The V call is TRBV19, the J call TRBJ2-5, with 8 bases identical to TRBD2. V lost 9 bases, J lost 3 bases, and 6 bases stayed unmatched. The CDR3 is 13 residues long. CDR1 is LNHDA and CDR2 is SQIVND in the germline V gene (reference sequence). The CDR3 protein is CASTLGGEETQYF. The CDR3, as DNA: TGTGCCAGCACGCTCGGGGGGGAAGAGACCCAGTACTTC.

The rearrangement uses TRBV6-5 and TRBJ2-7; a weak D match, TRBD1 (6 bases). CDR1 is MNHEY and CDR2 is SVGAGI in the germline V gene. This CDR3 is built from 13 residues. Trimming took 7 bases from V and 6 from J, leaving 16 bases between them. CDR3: CASTREYRAEQYF. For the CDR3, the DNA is TGTGCCAGCACTCGGGAATACAGGGCCGAGCAGTACTTC.

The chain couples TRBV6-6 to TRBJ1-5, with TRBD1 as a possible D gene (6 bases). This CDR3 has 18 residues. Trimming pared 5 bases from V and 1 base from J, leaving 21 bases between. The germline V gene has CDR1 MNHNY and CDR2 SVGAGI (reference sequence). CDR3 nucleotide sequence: TGTGCCAGCAGTCCTAAGCGGGGGGGCAGATTAAGCAATCAGCCCCAGCATTTT. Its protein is CASSPKRGGRLSNQPQHF.

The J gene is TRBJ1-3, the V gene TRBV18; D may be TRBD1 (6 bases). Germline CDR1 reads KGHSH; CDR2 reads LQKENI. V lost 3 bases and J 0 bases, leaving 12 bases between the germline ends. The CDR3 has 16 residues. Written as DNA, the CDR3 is TGTGCCAGCTCACCGGCGGGGGCCCTCTCTGGAAACACCATATATTTT. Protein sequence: CASSPAGALSGNTIYF.

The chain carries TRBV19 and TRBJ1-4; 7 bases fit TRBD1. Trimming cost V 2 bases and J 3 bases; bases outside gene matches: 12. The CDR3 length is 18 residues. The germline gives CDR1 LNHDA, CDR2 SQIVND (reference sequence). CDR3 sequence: CASSISRGTEGSNEKLFF. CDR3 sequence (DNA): TGTGCCAGTAGTATATCTAGGGGGACAGAAGGATCTAATGAAAAACTGTTTTTT.

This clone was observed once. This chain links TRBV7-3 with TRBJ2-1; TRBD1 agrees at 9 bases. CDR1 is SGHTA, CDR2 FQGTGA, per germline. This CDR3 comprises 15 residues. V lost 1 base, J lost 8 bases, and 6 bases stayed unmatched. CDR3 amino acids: CASSLSGTGSDEQFF. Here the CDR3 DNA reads TGTGCCAGCAGCTTAAGCGGGACAGGGTCGGATGAGCAGTTCTTC.

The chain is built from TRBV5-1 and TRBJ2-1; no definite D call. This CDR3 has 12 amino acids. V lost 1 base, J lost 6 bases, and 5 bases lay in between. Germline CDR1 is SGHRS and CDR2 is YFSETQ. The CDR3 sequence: CASSLTGNEQFF. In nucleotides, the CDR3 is TGCGCCAGCAGCTTGACTGGCAATGAGCAGTTCTTC. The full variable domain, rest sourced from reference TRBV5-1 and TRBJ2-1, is KAGVTQTPRYLIKTRGQQVTLSCSPISGHRSVSWYQQTPGQGLQFLFEYFSETQRNKGNFPGRFSGRQFSNSRSEMNVSTLELGDSALYLCASSLTGNEQFFGPGTRLTVL.

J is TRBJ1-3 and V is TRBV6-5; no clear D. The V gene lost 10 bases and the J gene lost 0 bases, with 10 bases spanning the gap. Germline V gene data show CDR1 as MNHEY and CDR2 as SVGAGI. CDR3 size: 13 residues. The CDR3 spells CATATGSGNTIYF. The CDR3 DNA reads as TGTGCCACTGCGACGGGCTCTGGAAACACCATATATTTT.

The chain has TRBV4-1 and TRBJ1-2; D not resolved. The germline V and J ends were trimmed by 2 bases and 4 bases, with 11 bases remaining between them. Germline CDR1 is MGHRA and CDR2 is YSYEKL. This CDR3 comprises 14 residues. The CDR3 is CASSQTEILYGYTF. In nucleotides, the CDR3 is TGCGCCAGCAGCCAAACAGAAATCCTCTATGGCTACACCTTC.

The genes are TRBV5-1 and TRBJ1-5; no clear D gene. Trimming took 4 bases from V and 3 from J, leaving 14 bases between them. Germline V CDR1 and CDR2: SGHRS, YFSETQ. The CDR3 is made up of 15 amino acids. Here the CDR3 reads CASSPNPGPNQPQHF. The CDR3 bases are TGCGCCAGCAGCCCAAACCCTGGGCCCAATCAGCCCCAGCATTTT.